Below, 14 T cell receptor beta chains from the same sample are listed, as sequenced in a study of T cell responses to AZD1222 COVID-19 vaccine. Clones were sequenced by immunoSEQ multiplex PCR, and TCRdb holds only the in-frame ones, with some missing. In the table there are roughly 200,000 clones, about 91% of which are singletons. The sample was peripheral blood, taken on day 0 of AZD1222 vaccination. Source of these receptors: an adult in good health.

The CDR3: CASSSGGADTQYF. The CDR3 bases are TGTGCCAGCAGCTCTGGGGGGGCAGATACGCAGTATTTT. This sequence joins TRBV5-8 and TRBJ2-3, with TRBD2 matching over 7 bases. The germline V gene encodes CDR1 SGHTS and CDR2 YDEGEE. The V gene end was trimmed by 3 bases and the J gene end by 4 bases; junction bases not matched to a gene: 2. There are 13 residues in the CDR3.

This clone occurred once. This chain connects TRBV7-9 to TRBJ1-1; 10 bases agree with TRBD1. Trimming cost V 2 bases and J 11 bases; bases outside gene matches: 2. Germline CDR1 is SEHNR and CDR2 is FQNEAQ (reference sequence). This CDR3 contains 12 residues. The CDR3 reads CASSLWTGGAFF. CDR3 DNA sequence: TGTGCCAGCAGCTTATGGACAGGGGGTGCTTTCTTT.

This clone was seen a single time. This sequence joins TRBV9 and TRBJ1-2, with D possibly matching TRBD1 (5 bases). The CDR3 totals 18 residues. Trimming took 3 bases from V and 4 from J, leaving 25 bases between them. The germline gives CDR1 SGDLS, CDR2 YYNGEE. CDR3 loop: CASSGSPDQAGGIYGYTF. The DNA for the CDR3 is TGTGCCAGCAGCGGGAGCCCGGACCAGGCGGGGGGTATCTATGGCTACACCTTC.

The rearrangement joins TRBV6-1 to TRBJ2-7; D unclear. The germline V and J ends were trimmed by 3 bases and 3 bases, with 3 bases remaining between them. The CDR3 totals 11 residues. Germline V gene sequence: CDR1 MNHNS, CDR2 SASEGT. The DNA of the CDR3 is TGTGCCAGCAGTGAGCGCTACGAGCAGTACTTC. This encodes CASSERYEQYF.

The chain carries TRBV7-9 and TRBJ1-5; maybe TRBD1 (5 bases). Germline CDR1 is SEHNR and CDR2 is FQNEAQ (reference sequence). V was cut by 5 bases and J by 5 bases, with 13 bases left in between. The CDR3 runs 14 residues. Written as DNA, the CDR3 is TGTGCCAGCAGCCCAATAGACAGACATCAGCCCCAGCATTTT. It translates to CASSPIDRHQPQHF. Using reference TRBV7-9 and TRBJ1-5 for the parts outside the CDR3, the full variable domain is DTGVSQNPRHKITKRGQNVTFRCDPISEHNRLYWYRQTLGQGPEFLTYFQNEAQLEKSRLLSDRFSAERPKGSFSTLEIQRTEQGDSAMYLCASSPIDRHQPQHFGDGTRLSIL.

CDR3 sequence reads: CASSIKETEAFF. The CDR3, as DNA: TGTGCCAGCAGTATTAAGGAGACTGAAGCTTTCTTT. This rearrangement joins TRBV5-4 to TRBJ1-1; D is unresolved. This CDR3 is built from 12 residues. CDR1 SGHNT and CDR2 YYREEE come from the germline V gene (reference sequence). V lost 5 bases to trimming and J lost 5 bases, with 10 bases between them.

The CDR3 sequence: CAISGSSGGQDTQYF. CDR3 DNA: TGTGCCATCAGTGGATCCAGCGGGGGGCAGGATACGCAGTATTTT. This rearrangement joins TRBV10-3 to TRBJ2-3, with TRBD2 matching 9 bases. Looked up from germline, CDR1 is ENHRY and CDR2 is SYGVKD. V shed 4 bases and J 6 bases; nucleotides not matched to a gene: 8. CDR3 length: 15 amino acids.

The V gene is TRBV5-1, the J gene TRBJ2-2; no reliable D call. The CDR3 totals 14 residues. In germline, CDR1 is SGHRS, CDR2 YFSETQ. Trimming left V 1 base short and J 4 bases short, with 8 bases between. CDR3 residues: CASSLSAGTGELFF. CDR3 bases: TGCGCCAGCAGCTTGAGTGCAGGCACCGGGGAGCTGTTTTTT.

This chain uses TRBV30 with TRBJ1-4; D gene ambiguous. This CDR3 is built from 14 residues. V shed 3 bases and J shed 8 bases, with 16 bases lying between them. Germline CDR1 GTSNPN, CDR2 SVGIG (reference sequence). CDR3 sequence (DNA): TGTGCCTGGAGATCCGGGATCCGCCAAGAAAAACTGTTTTTT. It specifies CAWRSGIRQEKLFF.

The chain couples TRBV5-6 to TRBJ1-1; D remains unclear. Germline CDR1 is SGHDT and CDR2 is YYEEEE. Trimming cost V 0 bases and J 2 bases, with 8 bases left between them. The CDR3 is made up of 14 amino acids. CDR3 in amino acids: CASSLVLENTEAFF. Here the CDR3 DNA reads TGTGCCAGCAGCTTGGTCTTAGAAAACACTGAAGCTTTCTTT.

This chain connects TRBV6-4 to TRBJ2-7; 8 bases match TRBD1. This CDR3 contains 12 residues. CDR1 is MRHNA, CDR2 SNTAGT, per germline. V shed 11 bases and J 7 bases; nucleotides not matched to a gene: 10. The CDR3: CAWTGWPEEQYF. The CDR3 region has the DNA TGTGCCTGGACAGGGTGGCCGGAGGAGCAGTACTTC.

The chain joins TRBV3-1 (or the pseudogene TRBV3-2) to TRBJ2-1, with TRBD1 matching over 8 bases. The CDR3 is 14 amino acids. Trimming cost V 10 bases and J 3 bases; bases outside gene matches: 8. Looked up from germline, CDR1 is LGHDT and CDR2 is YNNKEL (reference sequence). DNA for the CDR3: TGTGCCACCTCACCAGGGGGCAACTACAATGAGCAGTTCTTC. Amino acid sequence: CATSPGGNYNEQFF.

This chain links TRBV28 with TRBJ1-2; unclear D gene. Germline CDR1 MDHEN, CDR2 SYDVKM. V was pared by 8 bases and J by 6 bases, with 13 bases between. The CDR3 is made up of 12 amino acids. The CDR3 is CASSREVDGYTF. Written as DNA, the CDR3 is TGTGCCAGCTCCCGGGAGGTAGATGGCTACACCTTC.

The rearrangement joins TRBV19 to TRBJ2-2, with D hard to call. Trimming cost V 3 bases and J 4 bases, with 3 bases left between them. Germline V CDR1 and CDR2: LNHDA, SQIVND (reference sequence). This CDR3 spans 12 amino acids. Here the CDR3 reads CASSIVTGELFF. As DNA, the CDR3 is TGTGCCAGTAGTATCGTCACCGGGGAGCTGTTTTTT.